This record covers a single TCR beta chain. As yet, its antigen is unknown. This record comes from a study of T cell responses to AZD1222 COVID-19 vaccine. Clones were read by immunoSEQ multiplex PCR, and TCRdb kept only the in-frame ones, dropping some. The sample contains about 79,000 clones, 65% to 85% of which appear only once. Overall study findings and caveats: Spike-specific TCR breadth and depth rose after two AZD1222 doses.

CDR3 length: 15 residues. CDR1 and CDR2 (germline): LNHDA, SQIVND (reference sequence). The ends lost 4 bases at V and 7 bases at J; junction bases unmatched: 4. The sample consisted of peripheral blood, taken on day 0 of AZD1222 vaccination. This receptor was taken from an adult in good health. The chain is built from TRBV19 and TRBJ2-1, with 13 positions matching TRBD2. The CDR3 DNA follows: TGTGCCAGTAGTAAGGGACTAGCGGGATGGAATGAGCAGTTCTTC. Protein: CASSKGLAGWNEQFF.